This is a list of T cell receptor beta chains from one sample in a study of control samples from healthy donors and cancer patients. The method was immunoSEQ multiplex PCR; TCRdb's version includes in-frame clones alone and lacks a portion of them. The data show fewer than 200,000 clones, just over 90% seen once. The sequencing sample was made of blood. The source is a woman between 55 and 75 years old in good health. CDR3s include the opening cysteine and the closing phenylalanine or tryptophan. D genes are given only for firm matches. Clone sizes are given selectively: once, few, many, or a class where the clone is expanded.

abundance	v_gene	d_gene	j_gene	CDR3nt	CDR3aa
-	TRBV7-9	-	TRBJ1-5	TGTGCCAGCAGCTTTTCGAAGGGGGGTTTCAATCAGCCCCAGCATTTT	CASSFSKGGFNQPQHF
-	TRBV27	-	TRBJ2-2	TGTGCCAGCAGTTCCACCAAGAACACCGGGGAGCTGTTTTTT	CASSSTKNTGELFF
-	TRBV4-2	TRBD2	TRBJ2-1	TGTGCCAGCAGCCAAGATCTGGCGGGGGTCCACTACAATGAGCAGTTCTTC	CASSQDLAGVHYNEQFF
few	TRBV2	-	TRBJ1-4	TGTGCCAGCCAAAGCGCGATGGGCTCAAATGAAAAACTGTTTTTT	CASQSAMGSNEKLFF
-	TRBV9	-	TRBJ1-6	TGTGCCAGCAGCGTAGGCGGGGACTCCGTATCACCCCTCCACTTT	CASSVGGDSVSPLHF
-	TRBV11-2	TRBD1	TRBJ1-2	TGTGCCAGCAGCTTAGGACTCACAGGGGACTATGGCTACACCTTC	CASSLGLTGDYGYTF
-	TRBV3-1/TRBV3-2	-	TRBJ2-3	TGTGCCAGCAGCCAAGAGGGGGAAAGGACAGATACGCAGTATTTT	CASSQEGERTDTQYF
-	TRBV7-2	-	TRBJ2-5	TGTGCCAGCAGCTTAGGGGACAACCGCGGAGAGACCCAGTACTTC	CASSLGDNRGETQYF
-	TRBV29-1	-	TRBJ1-5	TGCAGCGTTGCAGTGAATAGCAATCAGCCCCAGCATTTT	CSVAVNSNQPQHF
-	TRBV4-3	-	TRBJ2-1	TGCGCCAGCAGCCAAGATCTTCAGCCAGTAGGGGACTACAATGAGCAGTTCTTC	CASSQDLQPVGDYNEQFF
-	TRBV6-5	-	TRBJ2-1	TGTGCCAGCAGTCCCCCCTCAGTCAATGAGCAGTTCTTC	CASSPPSVNEQFF
-	TRBV12-5	-	TRBJ1-4	TGTGCTAGTGGTTTATCCGTTAATGAAAAACTGTTTTTT	CASGLSVNEKLFF
once	TRBV5-1	-	TRBJ1-4	TGCGCCAGCAGCTCGGCCCCGGGTGAAAAACTGTTTTTT	CASSSAPGEKLFF
-	TRBV9	-	TRBJ2-2	TGTGCCAGCAGCCCTCGGGCAACGAACACCGGGGAGCTGTTTTTT	CASSPRATNTGELFF
-	TRBV18	-	TRBJ2-3	TGTGCCAGCTCACCACCCGCCAGCACAGATACGCAGTATTTT	CASSPPASTDTQYF
-	TRBV5-5	TRBD1	TRBJ2-7	TGTGCCACGGGACAGGGTCCCCTTTCCTACGAGCAGTACTTC	CATGQGPLSYEQYF
-	TRBV6-2/TRBV6-3	TRBD1	TRBJ1-1	TGTGCCAGCAGTCACAAGACAGGGGCCAACACTGAAGCTTTCTTT	CASSHKTGANTEAFF
-	TRBV7-9	TRBD1	TRBJ2-5	TGTGCCAGCAGTTTCGATCGGGACAGGGTTTGGGAGACCCAGTACTTC	CASSFDRDRVWETQYF
-	TRBV4-3	TRBD1	TRBJ2-6	TGCGCCAGCAGCCAAGTCCCTTGGGGGCAGGGGGCGACCGGGGCCAACGTCCTGACTTTC	CASSQVPWGQGATGANVLTF
-	TRBV11-2	-	TRBJ1-1	TGTGCCAGCAGCTCGTCTTTTAGAGCCATGAACACTGAAGCTTTCTTT	CASSSSFRAMNTEAFF
-	TRBV6-6	-	TRBJ1-5	TGTGCCGGAGGGGTAACTAGCAATCAGCCCCAGCATTTT	CAGGVTSNQPQHF
few	TRBV21-1	-	TRBJ2-7	TGTGCCAGCAGCAAAGTCCCGGGCGAGCAGTACTTC	CASSKVPGEQYF
-	TRBV4-1	TRBD2	TRBJ2-5	TGCGCCAGCAGCCATCGCCGGGGGAGACTAGCGGGGGAAGAGACCCAGTACTTC	CASSHRRGRLAGEETQYF
-	TRBV11-2	TRBD2	TRBJ2-7	TGTGCCAGCAGCTACCGGAGCGGGGGGGCGTCCTACGAGCAGTACTTC	CASSYRSGGASYEQYF
once	TRBV25-1	TRBD2	TRBJ2-7	TGTGCCAGCAGTGAATATTTTCTAGCGGGGGGGCTCTACGAGCAGTACTTC	CASSEYFLAGGLYEQYF
-	TRBV4-1	TRBD2	TRBJ2-5	TGCGCCAGCAGCCAAGTATTGAGGGCGGGGGAAGAGACCCAGTACTTC	CASSQVLRAGEETQYF
-	TRBV29-1	-	TRBJ1-1	TGCAGCGCGGTGGGTTCCACTGAAGCTTTCTTT	CSAVGSTEAFF
-	TRBV18	-	TRBJ1-1	TGTGCCAGCTCCCTGACACGGGACACTGAAGCTTTCTTT	CASSLTRDTEAFF
once	TRBV6-5	-	TRBJ1-1	TGTGCCAGCAGTTACCACGGCCCCGCTATAAACACTGAAGCTTTCTTT	CASSYHGPAINTEAFF
-	TRBV19	-	TRBJ1-5	TGTGCCAGTAGTCTTGATCACGCGGGCAATCAGCCCCAGCATTTT	CASSLDHAGNQPQHF
-	TRBV7-9	-	TRBJ2-4	TGTGCCAGCAGCTTAGCTCCGGACTACCTCAAAAACATTCAGTACTTC	CASSLAPDYLKNIQYF
-	TRBV25-1	-	TRBJ1-1	TGTGCCAGCAGTGAAGGGGGGAGGAGGGACACTGAAGCTTTCTTT	CASSEGGRRDTEAFF
-	TRBV20-1	TRBD2	TRBJ2-7	TGCAGTGCTAGTTTAGCGGGGGGGCTTACCGAGCAGTACTTC	CSASLAGGLTEQYF
-	TRBV7-2	TRBD1	TRBJ1-3	TGTGCCAGCAGCTTCTTAAGGGGGCAGGGGTCTGGAAACACCATATATTTT	CASSFLRGQGSGNTIYF
-	TRBV29-1	TRBD1	TRBJ1-2	TGCAGCGTTGAGACGGGACAGCATAACTATGGCTACACCTTC	CSVETGQHNYGYTF
-	TRBV6-2/TRBV6-3	-	TRBJ1-2	TGTGCCAGCAGCCAAAAGCCGGGTGGCTACACCTTC	CASSQKPGGYTF
-	TRBV7-2	-	TRBJ1-5	TGTGCCAGCAGCTTAGCCGCAGGGGCGATGAGCAATCAGCCCCAGCATTTT	CASSLAAGAMSNQPQHF
-	TRBV4-3	-	TRBJ1-2	TGCGCCAGCAGCCAAGATCGGGGGAGTGATTATGGCTACACCTTC	CASSQDRGSDYGYTF
-	TRBV11-2	-	TRBJ2-7	TGTGCCAGCAGCCCGAATCTGGACGAGCAGTACTTC	CASSPNLDEQYF
-	TRBV11-2	-	TRBJ1-3	TGTGCCAGCAGCTCTCAACGGGGAATCTCTGGAAACACCATATATTTT	CASSSQRGISGNTIYF
once	TRBV6-5	TRBD2	TRBJ2-3	TGTGCCAGCAGTTATGGACTAGCGCCTAGCACAGATACGCAGTATTTT	CASSYGLAPSTDTQYF
-	TRBV2	-	TRBJ2-5	TGTGCCAGCAGTGAACAGTCCAAGGGGACCCAGTACTTC	CASSEQSKGTQYF
-	TRBV11-2	TRBD1	TRBJ2-4	TGTGCCAGCAGCTCTCTAAACCAAGGGACAGGGACTCGCAAAAACATTCAGTACTTC	CASSSLNQGTGTRKNIQYF
-	TRBV7-9	-	TRBJ2-7	TGTGCCAGCAGCTTAGGGTCAGGGTATTACGAGCAGTACTTC	CASSLGSGYYEQYF
-	TRBV12-2	-	TRBJ1-2	TGTGCAAGTCGCCCTCGTTTGCGGGAGTATGGCTACACCTTC	CASRPRLREYGYTF
-	TRBV5-1	TRBD2	TRBJ2-3	TGCGCCAGCAGTCCCCGAGTCACTAGCGGGGGAGCTGATACGCAGTATTTT	CASSPRVTSGGADTQYF
-	TRBV5-1	-	TRBJ1-2	TGCGCCAGCAGTCCAGAAGGACAGACCTATGGCTACACCTTC	CASSPEGQTYGYTF
once	TRBV5-1	-	TRBJ1-1	TGCGCCAGCAGCTTGGGACACGAGAACACTGAAGCTTTCTTT	CASSLGHENTEAFF
-	TRBV2	-	TRBJ2-3	TGTGCCAGCAGGCAGACAGGTACAGATACGCAGTATTTT	CASRQTGTDTQYF
-	TRBV7-2	TRBD2	TRBJ2-1	TGTGCCAGCAGCGGTCGACTAGCGGGGGGCCGCAGTGAGCAGTTCTTC	CASSGRLAGGRSEQFF